This T cell receptor (beta chain) was captured by sequencing in a study of blood T cell repertoires in COVID-19. Clones were read by immunoSEQ multiplex PCR, and TCRdb kept only the in-frame ones, dropping some. Of a few hundred thousand clones in the sample, 80% to 90% are singletons; the top ten hold less than 5%. V lost 0 bases to trimming and J lost 9 bases, with 12 bases between them. CDR1 and CDR2 from the germline V gene are LNHDA and SQIVND (reference sequence). This CDR3 has 14 residues. The clonotype comes from a middle-aged woman with acute COVID-19. The chain combines TRBV19 with TRBJ1-5; D remains ambiguous. What was sequenced was PBMCs or T cells enriched from blood (not recorded which). CDR3 DNA: TGTGCCAGTAGTATAGAACACGATGATCGGCCCCAGCATTTT. Its protein is CASSIEHDDRPQHF.